The 17 T cell receptor beta chains presented below share a single source sample, sequenced in a study of shared clonotypes between healthy human individuals. Generated by immunoSEQ multiplex PCR, the TCRdb table keeps only in-frame clones and is missing some. The sample contains around 940,000 clones, about three quarters of which appear only once. Source material: memory CD4+ T cells sorted from blood. The subset denotes: CD45RA-negative fraction. The source is a man aged 18-30 years in good health.

As concerns this clone: Other DNA variants within this sample encode the same CDR3. The chain uses TRBV5-4 and TRBJ2-7; a weak D match, TRBD1 (5 bases). Germline CDR1 and CDR2: SGHNT and YYREEE (reference sequence). This CDR3 has 15 residues. Trimming shortened V by 0 bases and J by 0 bases, and 10 bases separated the two germline ends. CDR3 residues: CASSLGGSSSYEQYF. The DNA for the CDR3 is TGTGCCAGCAGCTTGGGGGGCTCAAGCTCCTACGAGCAGTACTTC.

The chain has TRBV7-2 and TRBJ1-6; D not resolved. V dropped 3 bases and J dropped 7 bases, with 10 bases sitting between them. Germline assignment: CDR1 SGHTA and CDR2 FQGNSA. The CDR3 has 14 amino acids. The CDR3 DNA reads TGTGCCAGCAGCTTGCCGGGAGCAAATTCACCCCTCCACTTT. This gives the protein CASSLPGANSPLHF.

This chain links TRBV4-2 with TRBJ2-5; TRBD2 matches 7 bases. CDR3 length: 15 residues. Germline CDR1 and CDR2: LGHNA and YNFKEQ. V gave up 3 bases and J gave up 3 bases; unmatched junction bases: 7. CDR3 nucleotide sequence: TGTGCCAGCAGCCATGATCTACTAGCGAAAGAGACCCAGTACTTC. Residues: CASSHDLLAKETQYF.

V gene TRBV6-6 combines with J gene TRBJ2-2; 7 nucleotides line up with TRBD1. Per germline, CDR1 MNHNY and CDR2 SVGAGI (reference sequence). The CDR3 length is 15 residues. V was pared by 6 bases and J by 0 bases, with 4 bases of the junction left unmatched. The CDR3 nucleotides read TGTGCCAGCAGAATAGGGGGCTCGAACACCGGGGAGCTGTTTTTT. Translating it yields CASRIGGSNTGELFF.

The V call is TRBV5-6, the J call TRBJ2-7; 8 bases are a match to TRBD1. The junction had 7 bases not matched to a gene; V was cut back by 2 bases and J by 0 bases. The CDR3 has 16 residues. CDR1 is SGHDT and CDR2 is YYEEEE in the germline V gene. CDR3: CASSFRQGMSSYEQYF. In DNA, the CDR3 is TGTGCCAGCAGCTTCCGACAGGGGATGAGCTCCTACGAGCAGTACTTC.

The chain is built from TRBV6-5 and TRBJ2-1; 9 nucleotides agree with TRBD1. The CDR3 totals 15 residues. Germline CDR1 is MNHEY and CDR2 is SVGAGI. The ends lost 5 bases at V and 5 bases at J; junction bases unmatched: 7. The CDR3 loop reads CASSGQGLGDNEQFF. CDR3 coding DNA: TGTGCCAGCAGTGGACAGGGGCTGGGTGACAATGAGCAGTTCTTC.

The V and J genes are TRBV30 and TRBJ1-2; D call uncertain. CDR1 GTSNPN and CDR2 SVGIG come from the germline V gene (reference sequence). The CDR3 extends over 12 amino acids. V lost 3 bases, J lost 8 bases, and 13 bases lay in between. This chain's CDR3 is CAWRGDPGGYTF. As DNA, the CDR3 is TGTGCCTGGAGGGGAGACCCCGGGGGCTACACCTTC.

The gene calls are TRBV6-8 and TRBJ2-1; TRBD2 matches 12 bases. The CDR3 is 15 residues long. V dropped 4 bases and J dropped 7; count of bases not matched to a gene: 5. Looked up from germline, CDR1 is MNHGY and CDR2 is SAAAGT. The CDR3 loop reads CASSWLAGGGNEQFF. DNA for the CDR3: TGTGCCAGCAGTTGGCTAGCGGGAGGGGGAAATGAGCAGTTCTTC.

The chain has TRBV19 and TRBJ1-1, with D maybe TRBD1 (6 bases). Germline V lookup: CDR1 LNHDA, CDR2 SQIVND (reference sequence). The CDR3 length is 17 residues. Trimming stripped 3 bases from V and 1 base from J, with 18 bases between. CDR3 sequence (DNA): TGTGCCAGTAGTATCACAGGGCCAGGGGTGCCGAACACTGAAGCTTTCTTT. Translated: CASSITGPGVPNTEAFF. Supplemented by reference TRBV19 and TRBJ1-1, the full variable domain reads DGGITQSPKYLFRKEGQNVTLSCEQNLNHDAMYWYRQDPGQGLRLIYYSQIVNDFQKGDIAEGYSVSREKKESFPLTVTSAQKNPTAFYLCASSITGPGVPNTEAFFGQGTRLTVV.

The CDR3 region is CASSSLGTISSTDTQYF. In DNA, the CDR3 is TGTGCCAGCAGCTCCTTGGGGACAATCTCTAGCACAGATACGCAGTATTTT. J is TRBJ2-3 and V is TRBV5-6; weak D call: TRBD1 (6 bases). The CDR3 covers 17 residues. The germline V and J ends were trimmed by 3 bases and 0 bases, with 17 bases remaining between them. Germline lookup yields CDR1 SGHDT and CDR2 YYEEEE.

This clone has just a few counts. This sequence joins TRBV5-4 and TRBJ2-5; the match to TRBD2 covers 13 bases. The CDR3 spans 17 residues. Per the germline V gene, CDR1 is SGHNT and CDR2 is YYREEE (reference sequence). Losses at the gene ends were 4 bases for V and 2 bases for J; bases not matched to a gene: 8. The CDR3 DNA follows: TGTGCCAGCAGCCCACCCCGACTAGCGGGGGGACAAGAGACCCAGTACTTC. This sequence encodes CASSPPRLAGGQETQYF.

The J gene is TRBJ1-4, the V gene TRBV6-5; no reliable D call. CDR3 length equals 15 residues. V was shortened by 0 bases and J by 7 bases, with 12 bases between the two germline ends. Germline CDR1 and CDR2: MNHEY and SVGAGI. The CDR3 region has the DNA TGTGCCAGCAGTTACTCGAAGTTCAGAGCTGAAAAACTGTTTTTT. Residues: CASSYSKFRAEKLFF.

This clone was found once. The V and J genes are TRBV27 and TRBJ1-4; TRBD1 agrees at 8 bases. There are 14 residues in the CDR3. In germline, CDR1 is MNHEY, CDR2 SMNVEV (reference sequence). V lost 5 bases and J lost 6; bases outside the gene matches: 5. The CDR3 here is CASSTGTGHEKLFF. CDR3 nucleotide sequence: TGTGCCAGCAGTACCGGGACAGGTCATGAAAAACTGTTTTTT.

The chain employs TRBV5-4 and TRBJ2-3; either TRBD1 or TRBD2 may supply D (5 bases each). CDR1 SGHNT and CDR2 YYREEE come from the germline V gene (reference sequence). The CDR3 spans 13 residues. Trimming shortened V by 7 bases and J by 0 bases, and 9 bases separated the two germline ends. The CDR3 here is CASRDPSTDTQYF. The CDR3 DNA is TGTGCCAGCCGGGACCCGAGCACAGATACGCAGTATTTT. Full variable domain (rest looked up from reference TRBV5-4 and TRBJ2-3): ETGVTQSPTHLIKTRGQQVTLRCSSQSGHNTVSWYQQALGQGPQFIFQYYREEENGRGNFPPRFSGLQFPNYSSELNVNALELDDSALYLCASRDPSTDTQYFGPGTRLTVL.

The CDR3 sequence is CASSEQGGQPQHF. The CDR3 DNA follows: TGTGCCAGTAGTGAGCAGGGAGGACAGCCCCAGCATTTT. The rearrangement links TRBV19 to TRBJ1-5, with D maybe TRBD1 (5 bases). Looked up from germline, CDR1 is LNHDA and CDR2 is SQIVND (reference sequence). V was shortened by 5 bases and J by 7 bases, with 12 bases between the two germline ends. This CDR3 spans 13 amino acids. Filled out from reference TRBV19 and TRBJ1-5, the complete variable domain reads DGGITQSPKYLFRKEGQNVTLSCEQNLNHDAMYWYRQDPGQGLRLIYYSQIVNDFQKGDIAEGYSVSREKKESFPLTVTSAQKNPTAFYLCASSEQGGQPQHFGDGTRLSIL.

This clone has ten or more counts. This chain connects TRBV10-3 to TRBJ1-2, with D perhaps matching TRBD1 (6 bases). Trimming stripped 0 bases from V and 7 bases from J, with 15 bases between. The germline V gene encodes CDR1 ENHRY and CDR2 SYGVKD. The CDR3 covers 15 residues. CDR3 sequence: CAISESYRESGGYTF. Written as DNA, the CDR3 is TGTGCCATCAGTGAGTCTTACAGGGAGAGCGGTGGCTACACCTTC.

The rearrangement uses TRBV5-1 and TRBJ2-5; no definite D call. The CDR3 loop spans 14 amino acids. V lost 4 bases and J lost 4, with 14 bases in between. CDR1 SGHRS and CDR2 YFSETQ come from the germline V gene. In nucleotides, the CDR3 is TGCGCCAGCAGCCTGGGCCCGGCCTCAGAGACCCAGTACTTC. The encoded protein is CASSLGPASETQYF.